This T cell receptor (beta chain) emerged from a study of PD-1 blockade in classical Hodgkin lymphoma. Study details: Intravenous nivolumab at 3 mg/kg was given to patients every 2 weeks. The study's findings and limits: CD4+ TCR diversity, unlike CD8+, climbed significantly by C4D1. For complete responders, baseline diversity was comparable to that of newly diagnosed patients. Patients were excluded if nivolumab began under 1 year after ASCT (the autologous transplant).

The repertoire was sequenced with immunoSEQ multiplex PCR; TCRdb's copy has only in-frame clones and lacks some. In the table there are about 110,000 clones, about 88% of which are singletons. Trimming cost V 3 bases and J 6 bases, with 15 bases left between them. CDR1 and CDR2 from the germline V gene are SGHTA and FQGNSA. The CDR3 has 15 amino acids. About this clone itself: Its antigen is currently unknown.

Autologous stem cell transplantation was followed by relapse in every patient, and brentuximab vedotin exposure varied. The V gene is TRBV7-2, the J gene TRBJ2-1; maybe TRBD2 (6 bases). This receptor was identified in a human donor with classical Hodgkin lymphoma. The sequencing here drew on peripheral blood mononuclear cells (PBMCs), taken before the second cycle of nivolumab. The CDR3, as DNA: TGTGCCAGCAGCTTTCGGCACGGAGGGTTCAATGAGCAGTTCTTC. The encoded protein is CASSFRHGGFNEQFF. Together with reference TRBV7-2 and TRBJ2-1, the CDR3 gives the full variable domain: GAGVSQSPSNKVTEKGKDVELRCDPISGHTALYWYRQSLGQGLEFLIYFQGNSAPDKSGLPSDRFSAERTGGSVSTLTIQRTQQEDSAVYLCASSFRHGGFNEQFFGPGTRLTVL.